Listed here are 18 T cell receptor beta chains from one sample, sequenced in a study of T cells in Graves' hyperthyroidism and ophthalmopathy. Template material for amplifying TCR beta CDR3 regions consisted of RNA transcripts. A first-round RT-PCR of the TCR CDR3 used the HTBI primer set. TCRdb passed the multiplex PCR reads through MiXCR, listing each CDR3 protein once. The sample has around 600,000 distinct CDR3 sequences; 11% to 15% are singletons. The sequenced sample was blood. The source of these receptors is a woman under 30 with Graves' ophthalmopathy.

There are many counts of this clonotype. CDR3 bases: TGTGCCAGCAGCGTAGGCTGGGGCGAGCAGTACTTC. Encoded protein: CASSVGWGEQYF. The chain joins TRBV9 to TRBJ2-7; D is undetermined. This CDR3 comprises 12 residues. V shed 0 bases and J shed 6 bases, with 7 bases lying between them. CDR1 SGDLS and CDR2 YYNGEE come from the germline V gene.

There are a few counts of this clonotype. V gene TRBV7-9 combines with J gene TRBJ1-4; unclear D gene. This CDR3 is 16 amino acids long. Looked up from germline, CDR1 is SEHNR and CDR2 is FQNEAQ (reference sequence). V lost 5 bases, J lost 7 bases, and 20 bases lay in between. CDR3 sequence reads: CASSPIEGRRAEKLFF. CDR3 in DNA: TGTGCCAGCAGCCCAATTGAAGGGCGGCGGGCTGAAAAACTGTTTTTT.

The chain is built from TRBV5-4 and TRBJ2-2; 7 bases fit TRBD1. The germline V gene has CDR1 SGHNT and CDR2 YYREEE (reference sequence). This CDR3 spans 14 amino acids. V dropped 5 bases and J dropped 4; count of bases not matched to a gene: 5. The DNA for the CDR3 is TGTGCCAGCAGTAGGGGACAGCCCACCGGGGAGCTGTTTTTT. Translating gives CASSRGQPTGELFF. Using reference TRBV5-4 and TRBJ2-2 for the parts outside the CDR3, the full variable domain is ETGVTQSPTHLIKTRGQQVTLRCSSQSGHNTVSWYQQALGQGPQFIFQYYREEENGRGNFPPRFSGLQFPNYSSELNVNALELDDSALYLCASSRGQPTGELFFGEGSRLTVL.

The rearrangement links TRBV10-1 to TRBJ2-1, with TRBD1 identical over 9 bases. The trim removed 2 bases at V and 2 bases at J, leaving 7 bases unmatched. Germline V gives CDR1 WNHNN, CDR2 SYGVQD (reference sequence). The CDR3 covers 17 residues. CDR3 bases: TGCGCCAGCAGTGAGAACTACCGGGACAGGGCCTACAATGAGCAGTTCTTC. It codes for CASSENYRDRAYNEQFF.

The sample holds many counts of this clonotype. This rearrangement joins TRBV19 to TRBJ2-5, with D perhaps matching TRBD1 (6 bases). CDR3 size: 15 residues. CDR1 LNHDA and CDR2 SQIVND come from the germline V gene (reference sequence). Trimming removed 2 bases from V and 2 bases from J, with 12 bases in between. Here the CDR3 reads CASSITDRTQETQYF. The CDR3 DNA reads TGTGCCAGTAGTATAACCGACAGGACACAAGAGACCCAGTACTTC. Full variable domain (remainder filled in from reference TRBV19 and TRBJ2-5): DGGITQSPKYLFRKEGQNVTLSCEQNLNHDAMYWYRQDPGQGLRLIYYSQIVNDFQKGDIAEGYSVSREKKESFPLTVTSAQKNPTAFYLCASSITDRTQETQYFGPGTRLLVL.

This rearrangement joins TRBV19 to TRBJ2-1; 7 nucleotides agree with TRBD2. Germline V gene data show CDR1 as LNHDA and CDR2 as SQIVND (reference sequence). The CDR3 consists of 18 residues. V lost 2 bases and J lost 0; bases outside the gene matches: 10. The chain's CDR3 is CASSIPRPGGSSYNEQFF. The CDR3 coding sequence is TGTGCCAGTAGTATACCCCGCCCAGGCGGGAGCTCCTACAATGAGCAGTTCTTC.

A few counts support this clonotype. The V gene is TRBV20-1, the J gene TRBJ1-6; 10 bases are shared with TRBD1. CDR1 DFQATT and CDR2 SNEGSKA come from the germline V gene (reference sequence). The ends lost 3 bases at V and 7 bases at J; junction bases unmatched: 6. The CDR3 is 15 amino acids. This CDR3 reads CSARHPGQGNSPLHF. CDR3 sequence (DNA): TGCAGTGCTAGGCACCCGGGACAGGGGAATTCACCCCTCCACTTT.

This clonotype was recorded a few times. The genes are TRBV11-2 and TRBJ2-5; 13 bases agree with TRBD2. Germline CDR1 and CDR2: SGHAT and FQNNGV. This CDR3 spans 15 amino acids. With V trimmed by 5 bases and J by 3 bases, 3 bases remained unmatched. The CDR3 DNA sequence: TGTGCCAGCAGCCACGGGACTAGCGGGGAAGAGACCCAGTACTTC. Protein: CASSHGTSGEETQYF.

This clonotype was detected many times. The rearrangement links TRBV11-1 to TRBJ2-1, with 8 bases that match TRBD2. There are 14 residues in the CDR3. CDR1 SGHAT and CDR2 FQDESV come from the germline V gene (reference sequence). The ends lost 5 bases at V and 4 bases at J; junction bases unmatched: 4. CDR3 bases: TGTGCCAGCAGCCGGGGGGGCGATTACAATGAGCAGTTCTTC. It is translated as CASSRGGDYNEQFF.

This clonotype showed up many times. The J gene is TRBJ1-1, the V gene TRBV30; TRBD1 might be the D (6 bases). CDR3 length: 15 residues. The V end was cut by 0 bases, the J end by 0 bases, with 11 bases between. The V gene's germline CDR1 is GTSNPN and CDR2 SVGIG (reference sequence). CDR3 region: CAWSVIGGMNTEAFF. The CDR3 DNA sequence: TGTGCCTGGAGTGTAATAGGGGGTATGAACACTGAAGCTTTCTTT.

This clonotype has at least ten counts. The J gene is TRBJ2-7, the V gene TRBV12-3 or TRBV12-4; possibly TRBD2 for D (5 bases). CDR3 length: 12 residues. V was shortened by 6 bases and J by 5 bases, with 11 bases between the two germline ends. CDR3 nucleotide sequence: TGTGCCAGCAGCATTGGGAGAAACGAGCAGTACTTC. Its translation: CASSIGRNEQYF.

This clonotype turned up a few times. This chain joins TRBV9 and TRBJ1-4; D possibly corresponds to TRBD1 (5 bases). Looked up from germline, CDR1 is SGDLS and CDR2 is YYNGEE. CDR3 size: 14 residues. V lost 0 bases and J 3 bases, leaving 6 bases between the germline ends. The CDR3 reads CASSVGGSNEKLFF. The CDR3 nucleotides are TGTGCCAGCAGCGTAGGGGGGTCTAATGAAAAACTGTTTTTT.

Only a few counts were recorded for this clonotype. This may come from a read error, since a much larger clone is one base off. The chain employs TRBV6-1 and TRBJ1-1, with 10 positions matching TRBD1. Germline V gives CDR1 MNHNS, CDR2 SASEGT. The CDR3 has 15 residues. V lost 6 bases, J lost 1 base, and 5 bases stayed unmatched. DNA for the CDR3: TGTGCCAGCAGCCGGGACAGGGGCAGGAACACTGAAGCTTTCTTT. This encodes CASSRDRGRNTEAFF.

The chain joins TRBV19 to TRBJ2-7; D is tentatively TRBD1 or TRBD2 (5 bases each). This CDR3 spans 14 amino acids. Trimming took 3 bases from V and 2 from J, leaving 11 bases between them. Germline V gives CDR1 LNHDA, CDR2 SQIVND (reference sequence). CDR3: CASSIEKGPYEQYF. The CDR3 DNA is TGTGCCAGTAGTATTGAAAAGGGACCCTACGAGCAGTACTTC.

This clonotype occurred many times. The rearrangement uses TRBV11-3 and TRBJ2-3, with TRBD2 as a possible D gene (5 bases). This CDR3 contains 16 residues. Trimming shortened V by 5 bases and J by 2 bases, and 17 bases separated the two germline ends. The germline V gene has CDR1 SGHNT and CDR2 YENEEA. CDR3 residues: CASSRLRVGNTDTQYF. In DNA form, the CDR3 reads TGTGCCAGCAGCCGGCTGCGGGTAGGGAACACAGATACGCAGTATTTT.

CDR3 bases: TGTGCTAGCGCTTTCTCCGAATCAGCGGGAGGAATGCCCACAGATACGCAGTATTTT. Translation: CASAFSESAGGMPTDTQYF. This chain uses TRBV12-5 with TRBJ2-3; 9 positions agree with TRBD2. The CDR3 loop spans 19 amino acids. Germline CDR1 is LGHNT and CDR2 is FRNRAP. V trimming: 9 bases; J trimming: 2 bases; junction bases outside the gene matches: 21. The full variable domain, completed using reference TRBV12-5 and TRBJ2-3, is DARVTQTPRHKVTEMGQEVTMRCQPILGHNTVFWYRQTMMQGLELLAYFRNRAPLDDSGMPKDRFSAEMPDATLATLKIQPSEPRDSAVYFCASAFSESAGGMPTDTQYFGPGTRLTVL.

As DNA, the CDR3 is TGCGCCAGCAGCTTGGCCAGCGGGAGTATCGGTGAGCAGTTCTTC. It codes for CASSLASGSIGEQFF. This chain uses TRBV5-1 with TRBJ2-1; 8 positions match TRBD2. Germline lookup yields CDR1 SGHRS and CDR2 YFSETQ. This CDR3 is built from 15 residues. Trimming removed 0 bases from V and 9 bases from J; junction bases left unmatched: 8.

This clonotype was recorded at least ten times. This chain joins TRBV7-8 and TRBJ1-1; TRBD1 aligns across 7 bases. This CDR3 has 15 residues. CDR1 is SGHVS and CDR2 is FQNEAQ in the germline V gene. Trimming cost V 5 bases and J 0 bases; bases outside gene matches: 6. CDR3 protein: CASSLRQGLNTEAFF. CDR3 coding DNA: TGTGCCAGCAGCCTAAGACAGGGCCTGAACACTGAAGCTTTCTTT.